Each of the 23 T cell receptor beta chains below was sequenced from the same sample in a study of CD8 T cells in Susac syndrome. With random hexamers, reverse transcription was performed on about 0.5 to 1 ug of RNA. TCRdb reprocessed the immunoSEQ multiplex PCR reads via MiXCR and lists one record per CDR3 protein. Of under 300,000 distinct CDR3 sequences listed, roughly 95% are singletons. Sequenced input: CD4+ T cells from PBMCs. These TCRs come from a human donor with Susac syndrome.

The gene calls are TRBV5-4 and TRBJ1-2, with D unclear. The CDR3 runs 12 residues. V was trimmed by 4 bases and J by 8 bases, leaving 12 bases between them. Germline V lookup: CDR1 SGHNT, CDR2 YYREEE (reference sequence). The CDR3 DNA reads as TGTGCCAGCAGCCCCAGGACGGGGGGCTACACCTTC. It translates to CASSPRTGGYTF.

The V call is TRBV7-6, the J call TRBJ2-3; 8 bases line up with TRBD2. Germline CDR1 and CDR2: SGHVS and FNYEAQ. V shed 5 bases, J shed 2 bases, and the junction held 9 bases outside the gene matches. CDR3 length: 16 amino acids. This CDR3 is CASSPVAGGITDTQYF. DNA of the CDR3: TGTGCCAGCAGCCCCGTTGCGGGAGGCATCACAGATACGCAGTATTTT.

The V call is TRBV24-1, the J call TRBJ1-3; D gene uncertain. This CDR3 contains 13 residues. Trimming left V 9 bases short and J 0 bases short, with 8 bases between. CDR1 is KGHDR and CDR2 is SFDVKD in the germline V gene. CDR3 in amino acids: CATSPDSGNTIYF. The DNA of the CDR3 is TGTGCCACCTCTCCGGACTCTGGAAACACCATATATTTT.

The V and J genes are TRBV4-1 and TRBJ1-2, with D perhaps TRBD1 (6 bases). Trimming removed 2 bases from V and 0 bases from J, with 10 bases in between. In germline, CDR1 is MGHRA, CDR2 YSYEKL. This CDR3 region has 15 residues. The CDR3 loop is CASSQSTGPNYGYTF. The CDR3, as DNA: TGCGCCAGCAGCCAATCGACAGGCCCTAACTATGGCTACACCTTC.

V and J are TRBV12-3 or TRBV12-4 and TRBJ1-5; D unresolved. This CDR3 has 12 residues. With 5 bases removed from V and 10 bases from J, the gap between germline ends came to 12 bases. The CDR3 sequence is CASSGNVAPQHF. In DNA, the CDR3 is TGTGCCAGCAGTGGGAACGTCGCCCCCCAGCATTTT.

The chain carries TRBV5-1 and TRBJ1-1, with TRBD1 identical over 7 bases. Germline assignment: CDR1 SGHRS and CDR2 YFSETQ. The length of the CDR3 is 14 residues. J lost 6 bases, V lost 0 bases, and 5 bases had no gene match. CDR3 sequence reads: CASSLAQGDAEAFF. The CDR3 DNA follows: TGCGCCAGCAGCTTGGCGCAGGGGGATGCTGAAGCTTTCTTT.

The rearrangement uses TRBV30 and TRBJ1-1; tentatively, D is TRBD1 (5 bases). The length of the CDR3 is 13 residues. Germline loops: CDR1 GTSNPN, CDR2 SVGIG (reference sequence). V lost 4 bases, J lost 4 bases, and 13 bases lay in between. For the CDR3, the DNA is TGTGCCTGGACTCGGGGGGGAGGCACTGAAGCTTTCTTT. Its protein product is CAWTRGGGTEAFF.

V and J are TRBV30 and TRBJ2-4; unclear D gene. Deletions cut 2 bases from V and 0 bases from J, with 11 bases between. The CDR3 length is 15 residues. CDR1 is GTSNPN and CDR2 is SVGIG in the germline V gene (reference sequence). The CDR3 protein is CAWSMSRIAKNIQYF. CDR3 nucleotides: TGTGCCTGGAGTATGTCGCGAATAGCCAAAAACATTCAGTACTTC.

The CDR3 sequence: CASSLSRTDGRETQYF. The CDR3 coding sequence is TGTGCCAGCAGCTTATCGCGGACGGACGGCAGGGAGACCCAGTACTTC. The chain uses TRBV7-3 and TRBJ2-5, with D hard to call. The CDR3 has 16 amino acids. Trimming shortened V by 2 bases and J by 5 bases, and 18 bases separated the two germline ends. Germline loops: CDR1 SGHTA, CDR2 FQGTGA.

The V call is TRBV5-1, the J call TRBJ2-4; D is ambiguous. The V gene lost 0 bases and the J gene lost 1 base, with 5 bases spanning the gap. This CDR3 is 14 amino acids long. Germline V gene lookup returns CDR1 SGHRS and CDR2 YFSETQ. Written as DNA, the CDR3 is TGCGCCAGCAGCTTGGAGTCGGCCAAAAACATTCAGTACTTC. Its translation: CASSLESAKNIQYF. Filled out from reference TRBV5-1 and TRBJ2-4, the complete variable domain reads KAGVTQTPRYLIKTRGQQVTLSCSPISGHRSVSWYQQTPGQGLQFLFEYFSETQRNKGNFPGRFSGRQFSNSRSEMNVSTLELGDSALYLCASSLESAKNIQYFGAGTRLSVL.

The CDR3, as DNA: TGTGCCATCCTGCTAACACAGGGCACTGAAGCTTTCTTT. Amino acid sequence: CAILLTQGTEAFF. The chain combines TRBV10-3 with TRBJ1-1; perhaps TRBD1 as D (6 bases). The CDR3 has 13 amino acids. With 8 bases removed from V and 4 bases from J, the gap between germline ends came to 14 bases. Looked up from germline, CDR1 is ENHRY and CDR2 is SYGVKD.

The J gene is TRBJ2-6, the V gene TRBV12-3 or TRBV12-4; 9 positions match TRBD1. V lost 6 bases, J lost 0 bases, and 6 bases stayed unmatched. The CDR3 contains 17 residues. For the CDR3, the DNA is TGTGCCAGCAGGGCCGGGACAGGGACCTCTGGGGCCAACGTCCTGACTTTC. Encoded protein: CASRAGTGTSGANVLTF.

V and J are TRBV2 and TRBJ2-5; 9 positions match TRBD2. CDR1 SNHLY and CDR2 FYNNEI come from the germline V gene. The V and J ends lost 8 bases and 4 bases, in that order; junction bases with no gene match: 8. There are 14 residues in the CDR3. The CDR3 loop reads CASSGTSPRETQYF. The CDR3 bases are TGTGCCAGCTCCGGGACTAGCCCCCGAGAGACCCAGTACTTC.

The chain couples TRBV20-1 to TRBJ1-5, with TRBD1 matching over 7 bases. The CDR3 has 15 residues. The germline V gene encodes CDR1 DFQATT and CDR2 SNEGSKA (reference sequence). J gave up 3 bases and V 5 bases, and 10 bases lay outside the gene matches. The CDR3 DNA follows: TGCAGTGCTCCCCGACAGGGAGATTCCAATCAGCCCCAGCATTTT. This sequence encodes CSAPRQGDSNQPQHF.

The genes are TRBV5-1 and TRBJ1-2; a weak D match, TRBD1 (5 bases). CDR3 length equals 15 residues. Per the germline V gene, CDR1 is SGHRS and CDR2 is YFSETQ. V lost 0 bases to trimming and J lost 3 bases, with 12 bases between them. CDR3 sequence reads: CASSLGRGAHYGYTF. The CDR3 nucleotides are TGCGCCAGCAGCTTGGGTCGAGGGGCCCACTATGGCTACACCTTC.

The chain uses TRBV18 and TRBJ1-4; no clear D. V shed 2 bases and J shed 4 bases, with 14 bases lying between them. The CDR3 loop spans 16 amino acids. The germline gives CDR1 KGHSH, CDR2 LQKENI. CDR3 in amino acids: CASSPNPRSVNEKLFF. The CDR3 DNA reads TGTGCCAGCTCACCAAACCCAAGGTCGGTTAATGAAAAACTGTTTTTT.

On this clonotype: Compared with germline, one end of the junction differs, possibly owing to a read error. V is TRBV9 and J is TRBJ2-5; 10 bases map to TRBD1. Germline V gene sequence: CDR1 SGDLS, CDR2 YYNGEE. The CDR3 runs to 15 residues. CDR3 bases: TGTGCCAGCAGCACCCGGGACAGGGGAAGAGAGGCCCAGTACTTC. This gives the protein CASSTRDRGREAQYF. Together with reference TRBV9 and TRBJ2-5, the CDR3 gives the full variable domain: DSGVTQTPKHLITATGQRVTLRCSPRSGDLSVYWYQQSLDQGLQFLIQYYNGEERAKGNILERFSAQQFPDLHSELNLSSLELGDSALYFCASSTRDRGREAQYFGPGTRLLVL.

The CDR3 sequence is CASSLTRQIQGNEQFF. As DNA, the CDR3 is TGTGCCAGCAGTCTCACACGGCAAATCCAAGGGAATGAGCAGTTCTTC. The rearrangement links TRBV6-1 to TRBJ2-1, with no clear D. The V gene's germline CDR1 is MNHNS and CDR2 SASEGT. The ends were cut back, 5 bases at V and 7 bases at J, with 21 bases in the middle. This CDR3 comprises 16 residues.

The V gene is TRBV7-9, the J gene TRBJ2-2, with 8 positions matching TRBD2. The CDR3 is 15 residues long. V dropped 0 bases and J dropped 6; count of bases not matched to a gene: 3. Per the germline V gene, CDR1 is SEHNR and CDR2 is FQNEAQ (reference sequence). CDR3: CASSLAGGEPGELFF. The CDR3 DNA reads as TGTGCCAGCAGCTTAGCCGGGGGGGAGCCCGGGGAGCTGTTTTTT.

V is TRBV12-3 or TRBV12-4 and J is TRBJ2-5; D not certain. Trimming removed 3 bases at V and 7 bases at J, with 9 bases between. The CDR3 covers 12 residues. CDR3 sequence reads: CASSFGLLTQYF. The CDR3 DNA is TGTGCCAGCAGTTTTGGTCTTCTGACCCAGTACTTC.

V is TRBV5-1 and J is TRBJ2-6; D is unresolved. CDR1 is SGHRS and CDR2 is YFSETQ in the germline V gene. The CDR3 spans 14 residues. CDR3 bases: TGCGCGACGACCACAGTACCCGGGGCCAACGTCCTGACTTTC. This translates into CATTTVPGANVLTF.

V gene TRBV29-1 combines with J gene TRBJ2-1; no firm D call. There are 13 residues in the CDR3. From germline, CDR1 is SQVTM and CDR2 ANQGSEA. V lost 3 bases and J 6 bases, leaving 12 bases between the germline ends. CDR3 sequence (DNA): TGCAGCGTTGAGTGGAGTGCGAGCAATGAGCAGTTCTTC. Translated, it gives CSVEWSASNEQFF.

The chain employs TRBV7-9 and TRBJ2-1; possibly TRBD1 or TRBD2 for D (5 bases each). Trimming cost V 2 bases and J 9 bases, with 11 bases left between them. The length of the CDR3 is 13 residues. In germline, CDR1 is SEHNR, CDR2 FQNEAQ (reference sequence). CDR3 sequence reads: CASSLKQGVEQFF. The CDR3 nucleotides are TGTGCCAGCAGCTTAAAGCAGGGAGTTGAGCAGTTCTTC.